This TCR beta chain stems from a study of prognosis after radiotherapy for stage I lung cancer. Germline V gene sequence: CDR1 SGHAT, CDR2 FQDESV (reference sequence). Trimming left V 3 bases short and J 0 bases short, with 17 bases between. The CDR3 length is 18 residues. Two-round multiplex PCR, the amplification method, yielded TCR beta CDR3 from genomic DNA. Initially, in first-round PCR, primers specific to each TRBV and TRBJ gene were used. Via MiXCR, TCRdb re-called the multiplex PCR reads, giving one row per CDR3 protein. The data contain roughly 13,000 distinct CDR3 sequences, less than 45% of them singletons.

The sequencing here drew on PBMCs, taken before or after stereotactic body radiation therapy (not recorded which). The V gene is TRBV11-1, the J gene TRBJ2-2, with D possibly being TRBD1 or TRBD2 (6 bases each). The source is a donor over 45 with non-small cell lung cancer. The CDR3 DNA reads TGTGCCAGCAGCTTGCCCGACGGGGGCTGTACGAACACCGGGGAGCTGTTTTTT. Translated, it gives CASSLPDGGCTNTGELFF.